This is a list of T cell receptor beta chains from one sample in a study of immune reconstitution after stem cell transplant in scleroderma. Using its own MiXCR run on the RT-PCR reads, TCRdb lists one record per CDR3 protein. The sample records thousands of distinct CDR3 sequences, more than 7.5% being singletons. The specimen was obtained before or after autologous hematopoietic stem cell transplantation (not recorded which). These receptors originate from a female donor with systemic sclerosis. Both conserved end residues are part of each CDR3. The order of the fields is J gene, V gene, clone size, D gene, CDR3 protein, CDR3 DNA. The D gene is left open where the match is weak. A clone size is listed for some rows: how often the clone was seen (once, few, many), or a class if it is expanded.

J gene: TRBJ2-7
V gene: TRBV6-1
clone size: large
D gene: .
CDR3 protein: CASFRSVYEQYF
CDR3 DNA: TGTGCCAGCTTTAGATCGGTCTACGAGCAGTACTTC

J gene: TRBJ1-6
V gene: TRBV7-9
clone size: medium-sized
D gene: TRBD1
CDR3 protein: CASSPPGQGGSPLHF
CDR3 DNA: TGTGCCAGCAGCCCTCCGGGACAGGGAGGTTCACCCCTCCACTTT

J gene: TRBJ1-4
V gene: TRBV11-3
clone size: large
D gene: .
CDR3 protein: CASSSGASNEKLFF
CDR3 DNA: TGTGCCAGCAGCTCGGGGGCATCTAATGAAAAACTGTTTTTT

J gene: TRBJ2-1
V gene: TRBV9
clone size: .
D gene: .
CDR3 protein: CASSVFGTPNEQFF
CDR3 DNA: TGTGCCAGCAGCGTATTTGGGACACCAAATGAGCAGTTCTTC

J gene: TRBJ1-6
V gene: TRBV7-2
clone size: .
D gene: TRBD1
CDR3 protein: CASSLTATGGQDLHF
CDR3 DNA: TGTGCCAGCAGCTTAACCGCAACAGGGGGCCAAGACCTCCACTTT

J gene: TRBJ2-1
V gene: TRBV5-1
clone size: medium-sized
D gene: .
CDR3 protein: CASSLATRNEQFF
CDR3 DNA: TGCGCCAGCAGCTTGGCCACTAGAAATGAGCAGTTCTTC

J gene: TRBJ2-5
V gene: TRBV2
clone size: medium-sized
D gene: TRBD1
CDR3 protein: CASSVDRDETQYF
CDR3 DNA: TGTGCCAGCAGTGTTGACAGGGATGAGACCCAGTACTTC

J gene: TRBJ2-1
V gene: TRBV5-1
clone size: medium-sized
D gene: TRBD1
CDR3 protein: CASSLAPGTGTNEQFF
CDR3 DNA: TGCGCCAGCAGCTTGGCCCCTGGGACAGGGACTAATGAGCAGTTCTTC

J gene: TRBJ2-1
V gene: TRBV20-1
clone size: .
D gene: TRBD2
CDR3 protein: CSARVTGTSVGEQFF
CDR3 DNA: TGCAGTGCTAGAGTTACCGGGACTAGCGTGGGTGAGCAGTTCTTC

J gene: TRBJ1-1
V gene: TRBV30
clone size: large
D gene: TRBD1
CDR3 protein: CAWATGASTEAFF
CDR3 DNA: TGTGCCTGGGCAACAGGGGCGTCCACTGAAGCTTTCTTT

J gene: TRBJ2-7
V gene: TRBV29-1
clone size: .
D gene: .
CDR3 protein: CSVAGTASYEQYF
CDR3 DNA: TGCAGCGTTGCCGGGACTGCTTCCTACGAGCAGTACTTC

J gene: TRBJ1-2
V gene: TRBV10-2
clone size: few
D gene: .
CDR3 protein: CASSESGTSAGYTF
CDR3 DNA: TGCGCCAGCAGTGAGTCCGGGACATCGGCCGGCTACACCTTC

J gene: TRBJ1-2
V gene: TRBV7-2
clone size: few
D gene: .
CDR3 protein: CASSLRADPYGYTF
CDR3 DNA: TGTGCCAGCAGCTTACGTGCAGACCCTTATGGCTACACCTTC